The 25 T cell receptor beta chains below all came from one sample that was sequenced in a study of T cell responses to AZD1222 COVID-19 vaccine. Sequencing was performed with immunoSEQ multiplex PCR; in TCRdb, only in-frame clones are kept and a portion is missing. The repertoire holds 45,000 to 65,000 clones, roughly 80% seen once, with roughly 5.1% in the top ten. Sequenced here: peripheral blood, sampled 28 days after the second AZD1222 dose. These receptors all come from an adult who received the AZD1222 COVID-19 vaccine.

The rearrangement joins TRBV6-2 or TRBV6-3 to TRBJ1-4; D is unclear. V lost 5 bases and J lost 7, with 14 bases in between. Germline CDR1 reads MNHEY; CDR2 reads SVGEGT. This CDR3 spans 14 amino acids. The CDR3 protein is CASSTGAWSEKLFF. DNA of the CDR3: TGTGCCAGCAGTACCGGAGCCTGGAGTGAAAAACTGTTTTTT.

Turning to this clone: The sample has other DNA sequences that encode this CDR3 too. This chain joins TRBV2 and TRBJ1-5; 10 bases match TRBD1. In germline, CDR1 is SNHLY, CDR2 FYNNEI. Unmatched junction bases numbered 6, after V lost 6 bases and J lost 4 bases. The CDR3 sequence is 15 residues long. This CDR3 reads CASRGDRGGNQPQHF. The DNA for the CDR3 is TGTGCCAGCAGGGGGGACAGGGGAGGAAATCAGCCCCAGCATTTT.

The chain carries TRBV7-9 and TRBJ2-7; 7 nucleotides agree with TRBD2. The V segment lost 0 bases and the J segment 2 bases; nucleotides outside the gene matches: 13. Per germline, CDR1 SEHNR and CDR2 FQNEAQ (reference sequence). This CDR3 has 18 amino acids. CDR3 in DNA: TGTGCCAGCAGCTTAGCCCGGGCGGCCGGGACTACAGCCTACGAGCAGTACTTC. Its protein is CASSLARAAGTTAYEQYF.

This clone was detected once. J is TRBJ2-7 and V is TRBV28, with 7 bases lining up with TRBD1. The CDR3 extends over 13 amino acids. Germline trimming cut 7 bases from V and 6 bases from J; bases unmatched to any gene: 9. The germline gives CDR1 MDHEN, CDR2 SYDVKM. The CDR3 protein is CASNRGSYIEQYF. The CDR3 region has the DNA TGTGCCAGCAACAGGGGCTCGTATATCGAGCAGTACTTC.

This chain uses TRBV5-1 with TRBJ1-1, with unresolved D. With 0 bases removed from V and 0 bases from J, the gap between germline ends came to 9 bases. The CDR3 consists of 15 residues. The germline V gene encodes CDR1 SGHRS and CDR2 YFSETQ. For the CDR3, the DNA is TGCGCCAGCAGCTTGGGTACATCGATGAACACTGAAGCTTTCTTT. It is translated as CASSLGTSMNTEAFF.

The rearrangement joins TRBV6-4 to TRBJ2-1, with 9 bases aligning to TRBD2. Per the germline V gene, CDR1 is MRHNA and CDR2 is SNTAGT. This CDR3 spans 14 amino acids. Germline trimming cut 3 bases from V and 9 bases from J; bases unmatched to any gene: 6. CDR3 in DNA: TGTGCCAGCAGTGAAATAGCGGGAGTCTCTGAGCAGTTCTTC. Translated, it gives CASSEIAGVSEQFF.

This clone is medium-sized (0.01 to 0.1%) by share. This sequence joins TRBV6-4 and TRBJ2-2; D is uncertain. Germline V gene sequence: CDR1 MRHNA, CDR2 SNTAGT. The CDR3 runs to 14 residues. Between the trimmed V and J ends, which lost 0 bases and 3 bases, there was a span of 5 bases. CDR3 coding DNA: TGTGCCAGCAGTGACTCTGTAGACACCGGGGAGCTGTTTTTT. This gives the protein CASSDSVDTGELFF.

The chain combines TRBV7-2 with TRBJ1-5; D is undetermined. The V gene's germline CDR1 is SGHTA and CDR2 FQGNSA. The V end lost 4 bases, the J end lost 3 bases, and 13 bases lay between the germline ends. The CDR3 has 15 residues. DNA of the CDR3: TGTGCCAGCAGCTCCCGCCCGACGAACAATCAGCCCCAGCATTTT. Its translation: CASSSRPTNNQPQHF.

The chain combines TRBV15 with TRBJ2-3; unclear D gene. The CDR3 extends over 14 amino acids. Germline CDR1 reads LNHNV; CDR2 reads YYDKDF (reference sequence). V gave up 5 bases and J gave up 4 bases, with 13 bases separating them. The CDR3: CATSLLQDADTQYF. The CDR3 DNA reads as TGTGCCACCAGCCTTCTCCAGGATGCAGATACGCAGTATTTT.

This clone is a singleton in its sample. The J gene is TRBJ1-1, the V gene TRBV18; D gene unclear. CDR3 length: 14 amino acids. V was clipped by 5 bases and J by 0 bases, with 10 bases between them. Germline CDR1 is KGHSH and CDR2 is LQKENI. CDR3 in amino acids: CASSWWAVNTEAFF. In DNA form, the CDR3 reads TGTGCCAGCTCATGGTGGGCGGTGAACACTGAAGCTTTCTTT.

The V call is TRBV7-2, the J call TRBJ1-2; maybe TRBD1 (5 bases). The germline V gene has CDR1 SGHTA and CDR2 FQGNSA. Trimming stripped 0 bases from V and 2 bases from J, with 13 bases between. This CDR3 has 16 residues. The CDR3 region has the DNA TGTGCCAGCAGCTTAGCGAACAGGCAAGCCAACTATGGCTACACCTTC. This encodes CASSLANRQANYGYTF.

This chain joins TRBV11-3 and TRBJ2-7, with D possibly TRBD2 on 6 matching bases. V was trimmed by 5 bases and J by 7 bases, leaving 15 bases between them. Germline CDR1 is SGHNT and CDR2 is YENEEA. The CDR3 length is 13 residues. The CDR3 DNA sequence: TGTGCCAGCAGCCCGGAGGGGAGAGGGGAGCAGTACTTC. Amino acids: CASSPEGRGEQYF.

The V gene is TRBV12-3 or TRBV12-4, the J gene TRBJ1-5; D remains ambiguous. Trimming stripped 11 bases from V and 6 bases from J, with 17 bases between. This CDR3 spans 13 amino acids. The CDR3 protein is CACTQAWGQPQHF. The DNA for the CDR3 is TGTGCCTGTACCCAGGCTTGGGGTCAGCCCCAGCATTTT.

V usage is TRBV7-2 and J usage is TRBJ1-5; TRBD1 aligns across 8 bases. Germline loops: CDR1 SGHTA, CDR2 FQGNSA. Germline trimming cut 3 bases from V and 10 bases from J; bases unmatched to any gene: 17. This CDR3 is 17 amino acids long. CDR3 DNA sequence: TGTGCCAGCAGCTTGGGGCTATTCACAGGGGGGTTTGATCCCCAGCATTTT. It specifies CASSLGLFTGGFDPQHF.

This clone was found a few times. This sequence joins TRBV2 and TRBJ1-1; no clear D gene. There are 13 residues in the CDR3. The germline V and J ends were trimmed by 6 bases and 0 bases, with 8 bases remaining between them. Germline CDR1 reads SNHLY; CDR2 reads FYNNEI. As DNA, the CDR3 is TGTGCCAGCAGGATCGGGATGAACACTGAAGCTTTCTTT. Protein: CASRIGMNTEAFF.

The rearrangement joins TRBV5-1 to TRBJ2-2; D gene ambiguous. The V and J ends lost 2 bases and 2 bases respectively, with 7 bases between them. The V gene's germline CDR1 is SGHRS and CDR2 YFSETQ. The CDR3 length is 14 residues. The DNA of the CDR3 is TGCGCCAGCAGCTTACGGCCCAACACCGGGGAGCTGTTTTTT. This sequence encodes CASSLRPNTGELFF.

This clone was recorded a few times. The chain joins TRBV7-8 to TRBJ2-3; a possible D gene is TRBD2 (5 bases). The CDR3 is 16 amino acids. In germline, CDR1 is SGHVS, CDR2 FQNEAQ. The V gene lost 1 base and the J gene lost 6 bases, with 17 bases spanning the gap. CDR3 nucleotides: TGTGCCAGCAGCTTAGGGGTCGTGCAGCGAGGGGATACGCAGTATTTT. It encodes CASSLGVVQRGDTQYF.

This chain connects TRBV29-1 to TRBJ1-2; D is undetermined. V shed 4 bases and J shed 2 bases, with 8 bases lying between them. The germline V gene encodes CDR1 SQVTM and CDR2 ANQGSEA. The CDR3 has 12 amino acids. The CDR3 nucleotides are TGCAGCGTTGGGAGAGGCAACTATGGCTACACCTTC. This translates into CSVGRGNYGYTF.

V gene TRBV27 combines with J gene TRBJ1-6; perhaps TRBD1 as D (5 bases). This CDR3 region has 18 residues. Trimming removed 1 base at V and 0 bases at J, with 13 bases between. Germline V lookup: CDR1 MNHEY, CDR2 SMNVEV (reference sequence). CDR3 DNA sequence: TGTGCCAGCAGTTTATGGGGCAGCGAGAGCTCCTATAATTCACCCCTCCACTTT. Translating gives CASSLWGSESSYNSPLHF.

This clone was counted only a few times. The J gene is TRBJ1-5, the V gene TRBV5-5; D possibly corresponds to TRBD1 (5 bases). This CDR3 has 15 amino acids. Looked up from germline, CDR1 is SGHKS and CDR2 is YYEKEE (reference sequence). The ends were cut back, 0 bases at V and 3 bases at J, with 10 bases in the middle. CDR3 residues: CASSLDWTYNQPQHF. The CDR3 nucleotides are TGTGCCAGCAGCTTGGATTGGACATACAATCAGCCCCAGCATTTT.

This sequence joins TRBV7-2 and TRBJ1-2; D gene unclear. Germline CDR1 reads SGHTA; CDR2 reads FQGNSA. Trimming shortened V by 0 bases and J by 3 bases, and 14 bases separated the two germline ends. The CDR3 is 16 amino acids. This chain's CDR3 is CASSLALGGPYYGYTF. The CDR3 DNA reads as TGTGCCAGCAGCTTAGCGCTCGGAGGGCCCTACTATGGCTACACCTTC.

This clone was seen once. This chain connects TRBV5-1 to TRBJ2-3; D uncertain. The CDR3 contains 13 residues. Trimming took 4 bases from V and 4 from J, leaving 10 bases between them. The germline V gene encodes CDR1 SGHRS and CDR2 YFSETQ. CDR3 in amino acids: CASSISWADTQYF. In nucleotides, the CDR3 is TGCGCCAGCAGCATCAGTTGGGCAGATACGCAGTATTTT. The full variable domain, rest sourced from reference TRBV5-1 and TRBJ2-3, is KAGVTQTPRYLIKTRGQQVTLSCSPISGHRSVSWYQQTPGQGLQFLFEYFSETQRNKGNFPGRFSGRQFSNSRSEMNVSTLELGDSALYLCASSISWADTQYFGPGTRLTVL.

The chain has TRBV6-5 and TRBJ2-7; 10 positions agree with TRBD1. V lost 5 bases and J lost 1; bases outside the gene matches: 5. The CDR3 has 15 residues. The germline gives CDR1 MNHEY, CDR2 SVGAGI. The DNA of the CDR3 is TGTGCCAGCAGTCCGGGACAGGGGCTTTCCTACGAGCAGTACTTC. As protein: CASSPGQGLSYEQYF.

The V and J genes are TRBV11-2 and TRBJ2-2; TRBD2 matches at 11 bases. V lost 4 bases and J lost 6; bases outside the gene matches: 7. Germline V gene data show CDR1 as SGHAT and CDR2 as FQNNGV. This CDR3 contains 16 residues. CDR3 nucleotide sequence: TGTGCCAGCAGCTCATTAGCGGGAGGGAAGGCCGGGGAGCTGTTTTTT. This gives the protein CASSSLAGGKAGELFF.

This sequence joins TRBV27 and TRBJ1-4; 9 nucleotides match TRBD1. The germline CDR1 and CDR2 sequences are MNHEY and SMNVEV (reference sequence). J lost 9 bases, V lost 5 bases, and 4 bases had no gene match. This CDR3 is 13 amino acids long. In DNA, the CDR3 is TGTGCCAGCAGTAGTGGACAGGGGAAAAAACTGTTTTTT. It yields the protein CASSSGQGKKLFF.